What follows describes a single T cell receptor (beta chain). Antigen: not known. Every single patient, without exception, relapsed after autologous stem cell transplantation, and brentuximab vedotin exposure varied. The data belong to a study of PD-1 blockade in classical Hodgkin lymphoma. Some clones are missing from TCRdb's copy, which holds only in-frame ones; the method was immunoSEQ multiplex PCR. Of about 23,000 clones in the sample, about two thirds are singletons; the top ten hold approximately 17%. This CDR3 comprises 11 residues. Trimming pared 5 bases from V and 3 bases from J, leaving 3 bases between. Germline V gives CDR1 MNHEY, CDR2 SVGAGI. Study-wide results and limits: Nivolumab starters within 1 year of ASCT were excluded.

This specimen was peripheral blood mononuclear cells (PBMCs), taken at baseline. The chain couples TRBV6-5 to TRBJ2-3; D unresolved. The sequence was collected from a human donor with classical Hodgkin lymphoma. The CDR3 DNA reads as TGTGCCAGCAGTCTTACAGATACGCAGTATTTT. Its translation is CASSLTDTQYF.